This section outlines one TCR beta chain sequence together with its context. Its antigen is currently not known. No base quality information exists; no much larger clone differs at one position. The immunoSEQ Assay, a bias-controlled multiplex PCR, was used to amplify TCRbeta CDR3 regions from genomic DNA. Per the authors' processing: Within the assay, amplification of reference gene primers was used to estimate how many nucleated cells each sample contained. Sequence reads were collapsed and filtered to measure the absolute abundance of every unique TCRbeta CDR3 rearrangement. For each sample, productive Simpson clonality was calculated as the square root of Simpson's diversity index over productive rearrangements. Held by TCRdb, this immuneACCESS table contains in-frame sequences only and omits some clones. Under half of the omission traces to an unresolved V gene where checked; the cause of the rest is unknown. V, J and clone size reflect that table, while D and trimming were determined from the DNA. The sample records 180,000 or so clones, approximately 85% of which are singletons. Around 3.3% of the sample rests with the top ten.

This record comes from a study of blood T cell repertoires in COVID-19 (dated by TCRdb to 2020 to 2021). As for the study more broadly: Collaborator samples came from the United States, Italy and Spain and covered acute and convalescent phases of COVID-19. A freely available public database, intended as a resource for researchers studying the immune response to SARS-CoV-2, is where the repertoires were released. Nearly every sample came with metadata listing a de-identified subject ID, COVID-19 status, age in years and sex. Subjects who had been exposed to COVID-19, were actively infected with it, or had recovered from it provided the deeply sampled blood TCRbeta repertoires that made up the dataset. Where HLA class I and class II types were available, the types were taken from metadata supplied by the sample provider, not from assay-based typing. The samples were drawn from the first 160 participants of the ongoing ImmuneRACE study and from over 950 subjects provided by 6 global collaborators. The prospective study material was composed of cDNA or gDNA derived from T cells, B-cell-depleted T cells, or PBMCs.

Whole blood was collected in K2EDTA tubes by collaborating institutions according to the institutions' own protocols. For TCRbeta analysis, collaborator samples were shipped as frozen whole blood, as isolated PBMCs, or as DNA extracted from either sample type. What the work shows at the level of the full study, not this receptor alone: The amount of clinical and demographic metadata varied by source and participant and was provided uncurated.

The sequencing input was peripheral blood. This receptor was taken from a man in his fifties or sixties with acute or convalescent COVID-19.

The CDR3 here reads CASSQQGNTQYF. The DNA reads as follows: TGTGCCAGCAGCCAACAGGGAAATACGCAGTATTTT. The rearrangement combines TRBV11-3 with TRBJ2-3, with a tentative D gene TRBD1 over 6 matching bases. A distance of 10 bases separates the germline ends of V and J, which lose 5 bases and 7 bases respectively. As encoded in the germline V gene, CDR1 is SGHNT while CDR2 is YENEEA. Its CDR3 holds 12 amino acids, cysteine through phenylalanine. Only CDR3 DNA is held: 36 bases, read in frame from base 1.